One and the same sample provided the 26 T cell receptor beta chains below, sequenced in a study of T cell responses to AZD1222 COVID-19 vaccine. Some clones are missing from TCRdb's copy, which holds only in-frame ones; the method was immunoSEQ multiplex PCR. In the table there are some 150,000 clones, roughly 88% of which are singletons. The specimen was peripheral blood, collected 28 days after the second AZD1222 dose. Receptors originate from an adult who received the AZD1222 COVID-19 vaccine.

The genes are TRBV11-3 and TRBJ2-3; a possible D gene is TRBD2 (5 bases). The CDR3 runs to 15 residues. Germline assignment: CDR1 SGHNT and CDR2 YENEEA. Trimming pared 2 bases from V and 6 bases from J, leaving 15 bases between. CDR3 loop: CASSLYGGERDTQYF. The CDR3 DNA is TGTGCCAGCAGCTTATACGGCGGCGAGCGGGATACGCAGTATTTT.

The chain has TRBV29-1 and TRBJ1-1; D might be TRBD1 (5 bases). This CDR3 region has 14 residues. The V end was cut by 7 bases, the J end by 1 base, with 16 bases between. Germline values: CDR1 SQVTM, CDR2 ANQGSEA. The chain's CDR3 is CSGGEAGPNTEAFF. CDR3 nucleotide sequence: TGCAGCGGCGGGGAAGCAGGGCCGAACACTGAAGCTTTCTTT.

The CDR3 DNA reads TGTGCCAGCACCACGTCGGCCGGTGGATCTAGCAATCAGCCCCAGCATTTT. Protein sequence: CASTTSAGGSSNQPQHF. V gene TRBV2 combines with J gene TRBJ1-5; D gene ambiguous. V was shortened by 7 bases and J by 0 bases, with 19 bases between the two germline ends. The CDR3 covers 17 residues. Germline V gene sequence: CDR1 SNHLY, CDR2 FYNNEI. The complete variable domain, with remaining parts taken from reference TRBV2 and TRBJ1-5, reads EPEVTQTPSHQVTQMGQEVILRCVPISNHLYFYWYRQILGQKVEFLVSFYNNEISEKSEIFDDQFSVERPDGSNFTLKIRSTKLEDSAMYFCASTTSAGGSSNQPQHFGDGTRLSIL.

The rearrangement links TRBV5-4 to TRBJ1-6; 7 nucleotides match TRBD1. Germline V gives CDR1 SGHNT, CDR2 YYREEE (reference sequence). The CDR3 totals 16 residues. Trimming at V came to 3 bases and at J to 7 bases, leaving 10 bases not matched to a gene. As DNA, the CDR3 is TGTGCCAGCAGCTCTCCTGAGGCAGGGGGGAATTCACCCCTCCACTTT. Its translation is CASSSPEAGGNSPLHF.

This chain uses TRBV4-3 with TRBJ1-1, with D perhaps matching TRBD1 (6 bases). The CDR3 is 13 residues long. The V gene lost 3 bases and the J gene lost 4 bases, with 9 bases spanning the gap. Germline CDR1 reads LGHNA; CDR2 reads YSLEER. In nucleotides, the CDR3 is TGCGCCAGCAGCCAGTCAGGGGTCACTGAAGCTTTCTTT. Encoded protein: CASSQSGVTEAFF.

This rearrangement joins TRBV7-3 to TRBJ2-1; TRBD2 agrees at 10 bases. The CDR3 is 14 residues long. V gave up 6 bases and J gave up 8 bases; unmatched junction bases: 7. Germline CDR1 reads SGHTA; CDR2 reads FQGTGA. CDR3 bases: TGTGCCAGCAGTTTGGGACTAGCGTCAGATGAGCAGTTCTTC. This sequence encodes CASSLGLASDEQFF.

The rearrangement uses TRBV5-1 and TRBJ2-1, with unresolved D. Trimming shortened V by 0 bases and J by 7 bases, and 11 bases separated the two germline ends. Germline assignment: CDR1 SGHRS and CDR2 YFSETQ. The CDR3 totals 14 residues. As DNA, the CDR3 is TGCGCCAGCAGCTTGGGATTAGAAACAAATGAGCAGTTCTTC. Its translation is CASSLGLETNEQFF.

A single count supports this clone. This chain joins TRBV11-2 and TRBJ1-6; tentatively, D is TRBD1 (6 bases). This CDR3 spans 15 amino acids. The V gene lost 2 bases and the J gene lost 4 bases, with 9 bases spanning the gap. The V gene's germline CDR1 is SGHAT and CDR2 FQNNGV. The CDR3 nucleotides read TGTGCCAGCAGCTTATGGGGGCCATATAATTCACCCCTCCACTTT. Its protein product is CASSLWGPYNSPLHF.

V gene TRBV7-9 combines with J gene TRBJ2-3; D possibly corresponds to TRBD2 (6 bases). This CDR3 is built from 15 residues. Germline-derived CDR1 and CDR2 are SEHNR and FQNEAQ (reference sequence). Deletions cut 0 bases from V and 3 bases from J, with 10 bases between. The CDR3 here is CASSLAVADTDTQYF. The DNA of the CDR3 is TGTGCCAGCAGCTTAGCGGTAGCGGATACAGATACGCAGTATTTT.

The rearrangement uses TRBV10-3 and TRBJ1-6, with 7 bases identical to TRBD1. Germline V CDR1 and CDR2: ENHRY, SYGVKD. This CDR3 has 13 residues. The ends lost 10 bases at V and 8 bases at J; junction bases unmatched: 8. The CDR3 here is CATKQGSDSPLHF. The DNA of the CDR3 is TGTGCCACCAAACAGGGGTCGGATTCACCCCTCCACTTT.

CDR3 nucleotides: TGTGCCAGCAGTTACGGCCGCACAGATACGCAGTATTTT. This codes for CASSYGRTDTQYF. V gene TRBV6-2 or TRBV6-3 combines with J gene TRBJ2-3, with D unresolved. The CDR3 loop spans 13 amino acids. Germline V gene sequence: CDR1 MNHEY, CDR2 SVGEGT. Trimming removed 2 bases at V and 1 base at J, with 4 bases between.

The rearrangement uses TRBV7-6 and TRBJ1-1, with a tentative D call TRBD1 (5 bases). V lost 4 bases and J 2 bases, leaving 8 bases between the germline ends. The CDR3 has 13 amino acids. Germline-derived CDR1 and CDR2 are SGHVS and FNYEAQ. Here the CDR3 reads CASSSDSNTEAFF. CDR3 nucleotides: TGTGCCAGCAGCTCCGACAGCAACACTGAAGCTTTCTTT.

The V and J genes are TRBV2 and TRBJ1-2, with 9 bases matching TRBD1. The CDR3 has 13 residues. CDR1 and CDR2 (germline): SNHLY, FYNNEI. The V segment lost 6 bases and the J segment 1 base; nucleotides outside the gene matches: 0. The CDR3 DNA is TGTGCCAGCAGGGGACAGGGTAACTATGGCTACACCTTC. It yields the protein CASRGQGNYGYTF.

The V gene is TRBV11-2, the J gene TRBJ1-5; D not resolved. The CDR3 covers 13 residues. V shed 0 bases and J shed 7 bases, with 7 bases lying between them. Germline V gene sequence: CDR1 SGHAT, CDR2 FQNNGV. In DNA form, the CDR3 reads TGTGCCAGCAGCTTAGATCGCGGGCAGCCCCAGCATTTT. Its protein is CASSLDRGQPQHF.

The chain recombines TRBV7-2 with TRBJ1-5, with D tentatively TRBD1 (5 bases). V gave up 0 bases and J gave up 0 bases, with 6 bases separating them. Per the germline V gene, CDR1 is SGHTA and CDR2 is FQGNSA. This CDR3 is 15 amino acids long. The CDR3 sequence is CASSLAGASNQPQHF. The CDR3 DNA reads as TGTGCCAGCAGCTTAGCCGGGGCTAGCAATCAGCCCCAGCATTTT.

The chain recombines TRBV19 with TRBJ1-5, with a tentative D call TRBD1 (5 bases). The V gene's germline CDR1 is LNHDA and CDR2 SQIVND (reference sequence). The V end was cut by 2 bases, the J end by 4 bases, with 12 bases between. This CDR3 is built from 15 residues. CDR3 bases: TGTGCCAGTAGTATAATGGCAGGGACGAATCAGCCCCAGCATTTT. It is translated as CASSIMAGTNQPQHF.

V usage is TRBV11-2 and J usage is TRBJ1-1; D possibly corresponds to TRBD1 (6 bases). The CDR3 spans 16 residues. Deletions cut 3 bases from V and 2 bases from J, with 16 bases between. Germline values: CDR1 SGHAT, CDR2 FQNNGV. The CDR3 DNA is TGTGCCAGCAGCTTGGGGGCGGCAACCCGTAACACTGAAGCTTTCTTT. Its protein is CASSLGAATRNTEAFF.

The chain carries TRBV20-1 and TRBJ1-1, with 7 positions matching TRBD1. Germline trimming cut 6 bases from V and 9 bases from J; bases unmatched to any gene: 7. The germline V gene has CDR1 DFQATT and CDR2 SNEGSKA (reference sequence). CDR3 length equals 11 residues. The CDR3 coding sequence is TGCAGTGCCCTTGACAGGGTGAAAGCTTTCTTT. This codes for CSALDRVKAFF.

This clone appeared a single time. In DNA, the CDR3 is TGTGCCAGCAGTTCGGTCCGTACTGAAGCTTTCTTT. It yields the protein CASSSVRTEAFF. The rearrangement uses TRBV12-3 or TRBV12-4 and TRBJ1-1, with no clear D. The germline V and J ends were trimmed by 4 bases and 5 bases, with 8 bases remaining between them. This CDR3 is 12 amino acids long.

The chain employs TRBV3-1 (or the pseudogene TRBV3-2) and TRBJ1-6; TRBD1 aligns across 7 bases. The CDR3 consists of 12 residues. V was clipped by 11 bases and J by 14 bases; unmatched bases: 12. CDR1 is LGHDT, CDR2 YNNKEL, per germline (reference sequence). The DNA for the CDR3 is TGTGCCGCGCAAAATCAGGGGGAAGCCCTCCACTTT. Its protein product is CAAQNQGEALHF.

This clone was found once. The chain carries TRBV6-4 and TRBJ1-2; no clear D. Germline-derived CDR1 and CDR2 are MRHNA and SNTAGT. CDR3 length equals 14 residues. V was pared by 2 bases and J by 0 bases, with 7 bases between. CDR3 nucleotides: TGTGCCAGCAGTGACGGGCTAGCTAACTATGGCTACACCTTC. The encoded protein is CASSDGLANYGYTF.

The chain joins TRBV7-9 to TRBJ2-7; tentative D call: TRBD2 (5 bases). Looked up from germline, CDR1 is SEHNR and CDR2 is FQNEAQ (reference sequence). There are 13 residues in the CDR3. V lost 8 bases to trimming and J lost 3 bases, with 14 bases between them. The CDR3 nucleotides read TGTGCCAGCGGGATGGGTGAGGGCTACGAGCAGTACTTC. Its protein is CASGMGEGYEQYF.

The DNA of the CDR3 is TGTGCCTGGACACCGGGACACCGGAACACTGAAGCTTTCTTT. Translated, it gives CAWTPGHRNTEAFF. The rearrangement links TRBV30 to TRBJ1-1; perhaps TRBD1 as D (6 bases). Trimming shortened V by 4 bases and J by 1 base, and 13 bases separated the two germline ends. CDR1 is GTSNPN and CDR2 is SVGIG in the germline V gene (reference sequence). This CDR3 contains 14 residues. Combining the CDR3 with reference TRBV30 and TRBJ1-1 gives the whole variable domain SQTIHQWPATLVQPVGSPLSLECTVEGTSNPNLYWYRQAAGRGLQLLFYSVGIGQISSEVPQNLSASRPQDRQFILSSKKLLLSDSGFYLCAWTPGHRNTEAFFGQGTRLTVV.

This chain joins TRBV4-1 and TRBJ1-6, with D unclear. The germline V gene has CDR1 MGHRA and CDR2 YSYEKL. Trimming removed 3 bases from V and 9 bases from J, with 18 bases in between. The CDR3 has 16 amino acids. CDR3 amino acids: CASSHIMTAAGSPLHF. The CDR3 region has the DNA TGCGCCAGCAGCCACATAATGACCGCCGCGGGTTCACCCCTCCACTTT.

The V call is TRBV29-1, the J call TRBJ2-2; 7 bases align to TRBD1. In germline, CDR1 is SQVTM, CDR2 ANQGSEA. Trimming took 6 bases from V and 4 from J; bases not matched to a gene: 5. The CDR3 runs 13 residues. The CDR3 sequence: CSVLGQSTGELFF. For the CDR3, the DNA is TGCAGCGTATTGGGACAGTCCACCGGGGAGCTGTTTTTT.

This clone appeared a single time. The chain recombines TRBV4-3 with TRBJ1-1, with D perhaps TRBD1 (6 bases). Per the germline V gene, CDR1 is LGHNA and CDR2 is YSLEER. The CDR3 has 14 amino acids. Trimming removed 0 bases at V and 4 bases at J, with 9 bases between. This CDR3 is CASSQDGGGTEAFF. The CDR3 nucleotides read TGCGCCAGCAGCCAAGATGGGGGCGGCACTGAAGCTTTCTTT.